These 9 T cell receptor beta chains came from one sample sequenced in a study of T-cell reconstitution after alpha-beta-depleted transplantation in children. Library preparation (for TCRbeta) was performed with unique molecular identifiers. TCRdb re-derived calls from the PCR reads in MiXCR, one entry per CDR3 protein. The table shows about 870,000 distinct CDR3 sequences, with less than 20% occurring only once. Material: PBMCs, mostly from graft donor cells, obtained 360 days after TCRalphabeta/CD19-depleted stem cell transplant. The receptors derive from a male patient younger than 18 who had a stem cell transplant for acute lymphoblastic leukemia, so the T cells may come from the graft donor.

This clonotype was detected many times. This chain uses TRBV5-1 with TRBJ2-6; 7 positions match TRBD1. The CDR3 has 18 residues. The germline V gene encodes CDR1 SGHRS and CDR2 YFSETQ. V shed 0 bases and J 4 bases; nucleotides not matched to a gene: 10. The CDR3 bases are TGCGCCAGCAGCTTGGGCCCCACCGGGACAGCCGGGGCCAACGTCCTGACTTTC. Translation gives CASSLGPTGTAGANVLTF.

This clonotype was counted a few times. The chain joins TRBV5-1 to TRBJ1-5, with D perhaps TRBD1 (6 bases). There are 14 residues in the CDR3. V was clipped by 5 bases and J by 4 bases, with 13 bases between them. The germline V gene has CDR1 SGHRS and CDR2 YFSETQ. CDR3 nucleotide sequence: TGCGCCAGCAGACAGGGCCCTAGTAATCAGCCCCAGCATTTT. This codes for CASRQGPSNQPQHF.

This chain joins TRBV15 and TRBJ2-1; D gene uncertain. V lost 3 bases to trimming and J lost 8 bases, with 11 bases between them. The CDR3 is 13 amino acids. The germline CDR1 and CDR2 sequences are LNHNV and YYDKDF (reference sequence). CDR3 amino acids: CATSSNLGYEQFF. The CDR3 nucleotides read TGTGCCACCAGCAGCAATTTGGGTTATGAGCAGTTCTTC. The variable domain in full, with the rest retrieved from reference TRBV15 and TRBJ2-1, is DAMVIQNPRYQVTQFGKPVTLSCSQTLNHNVMYWYQQKSSQAPKLLFHYYDKDFNNEADTPDNFQSRRPNTSFCFLDIRSPGLGDTAMYLCATSSNLGYEQFFGPGTRLTVL.

This clonotype was detected many times. V is TRBV29-1 and J is TRBJ2-5; D is possibly TRBD2 (6 bases). The CDR3 consists of 13 residues. From germline, CDR1 is SQVTM and CDR2 ANQGSEA. Trimming took off 5 bases at V and 4 bases at J, with 14 bases between the two ends. Written as DNA, the CDR3 is TGCAGCGTTAGACTAGATTCTCCAGAGACCCAGTACTTC. Amino acid sequence: CSVRLDSPETQYF.

The chain recombines TRBV20-1 with TRBJ2-7, with D possibly matching TRBD1 (6 bases). This CDR3 is built from 15 residues. Looked up from germline, CDR1 is DFQATT and CDR2 is SNEGSKA (reference sequence). V shed 3 bases and J shed 2 bases, with 17 bases lying between them. The chain's CDR3 is CSARPLDRRAYEQYF. CDR3 coding DNA: TGCAGTGCTAGGCCCCTCGACAGGCGCGCCTACGAGCAGTACTTC.

Only a few counts were recorded for this clonotype. The J gene is TRBJ1-2, the V gene TRBV7-9; no firm D call. The CDR3 is made up of 16 amino acids. The germline V gene encodes CDR1 SEHNR and CDR2 FQNEAQ (reference sequence). Trimming cost V 1 base and J 3 bases, with 15 bases left between them. The CDR3 sequence: CASSLDRNYMDYGYTF. CDR3 bases: TGTGCCAGCAGCTTAGATAGAAATTATATGGACTATGGCTACACCTTC. The full variable domain, its missing parts supplied by reference TRBV7-9 and TRBJ1-2, is DTGVSQNPRHKITKRGQNVTFRCDPISEHNRLYWYRQTLGQGPEFLTYFQNEAQLEKSRLLSDRFSAERPKGSFSTLEIQRTEQGDSAMYLCASSLDRNYMDYGYTFGSGTRLTVV.

This clonotype turned up a few times. The DNA for the CDR3 is TGTGCCAGCAGCCAAGATTGGCGGTTAGGGGTGTTGCGGGAGGGTCTCCTCTACTACAATGAGCAGTTCTTC. This codes for CASSQDWRLGVLREGLLYYNEQFF. The V call is TRBV14, the J call TRBJ2-1, with TRBD2 matching 9 bases. CDR1 and CDR2 from the germline V gene are SGHDN and FVKESK. V gave up 0 bases and J gave up 3 bases; unmatched junction bases: 27. CDR3 length: 24 amino acids.

The chain recombines TRBV3-1 with TRBJ1-3; D possibly corresponds to TRBD1 (5 bases). Trimming took 2 bases from V and 0 from J, leaving 11 bases between them. In germline, CDR1 is LGHDT, CDR2 YNNKEL (reference sequence). The CDR3 length is 16 residues. The chain's CDR3 is CASSQSGRASGNTIYF. CDR3 DNA: TGTGCCAGCAGCCAAAGCGGCAGGGCCTCTGGAAACACCATATATTTT.

The sample holds a few counts of this clonotype. The chain is built from TRBV6-2 or TRBV6-3 and TRBJ2-5, with no clear D. CDR1 and CDR2 from the germline V gene are MNHEY and SVGEGT. The ends were cut back, 8 bases at V and 0 bases at J, with 7 bases in the middle. CDR3 length: 12 amino acids. CDR3 in amino acids: CASFSYQETQYF. DNA of the CDR3: TGTGCCAGCTTCTCGTACCAAGAGACCCAGTACTTC.